The 22 T cell receptor beta chains below were found in one sample sequenced in a study of Ad26.COV2.S vaccination and SARS-CoV-2 variants. The method was immunoSEQ multiplex PCR; TCRdb's version includes in-frame clones alone and lacks a portion of them. The repertoire consists of 350,000 to 500,000 clones, with roughly 90% occurring once and the leading ten covering less than 4%. Treatment given: some 20 received Ad26.COV2.S at low or high dose, single or two shots; a few received placebo; per-sample allocation not given. Repertoires come from day 63 after the first vaccine or placebo injection. Sequencing used peripheral blood, obtained in a trial of Ad26.COV2.S vaccine versus placebo. The receptors shown here come from a person between 18 and 65 years old who received the Ad26.COV2.S COVID-19 vaccine or a placebo.

This rearrangement joins TRBV7-2 to TRBJ1-2, with a possible D match to TRBD1 (6 bases). CDR3 size: 15 residues. Germline V CDR1 and CDR2: SGHTA, FQGNSA. Trimming took off 2 bases at V and 4 bases at J, with 14 bases between the two ends. The CDR3 region has the DNA TGTGCCAGCAGCTTATTTCCAGGGGTCAGCTATGGCTACACCTTC. Residues: CASSLFPGVSYGYTF.

V usage is TRBV9 and J usage is TRBJ1-2, with 7 bases lining up with TRBD1. CDR1 is SGDLS and CDR2 is YYNGEE in the germline V gene. This CDR3 region has 13 residues. V lost 3 bases to trimming and J lost 4 bases; unmatched junction nucleotides: 3. The CDR3 region is CASSARDSYGYTF. Written as DNA, the CDR3 is TGTGCCAGCAGCGCCCGGGACAGCTATGGCTACACCTTC.

This clone turned up a few times. The chain employs TRBV4-1 and TRBJ2-7; no definite D call. Per germline, CDR1 MGHRA and CDR2 YSYEKL. This CDR3 region has 13 residues. V shed 0 bases and J shed 2 bases, with 5 bases lying between them. CDR3 DNA sequence: TGCGCCAGCAGCCAAGATTGGCCCTACGAGCAGTACTTC. Translation: CASSQDWPYEQYF.

V usage is TRBV28 and J usage is TRBJ1-4, with D possibly TRBD1 on 6 matching bases. V lost 5 bases to trimming and J lost 6 bases, with 13 bases between them. Germline V CDR1 and CDR2: MDHEN, SYDVKM. This CDR3 has 14 amino acids. In nucleotides, the CDR3 is TGTGCCAGCAGTACTAGGGGGGGGTATGAAAAACTGTTTTTT. Translated: CASSTRGGYEKLFF.

In DNA, the CDR3 is TGCGCCAGCAGCCAAGTTGATTCAGGGGTGACGGATACGCAGTATTTT. It codes for CASSQVDSGVTDTQYF. The V call is TRBV4-1, the J call TRBJ2-3; a possible D gene is TRBD1 (6 bases). Germline values: CDR1 MGHRA, CDR2 YSYEKL. Deletions cut 1 base from V and 6 bases from J, with 17 bases between. The CDR3 sequence is 16 residues long.

The chain employs TRBV19 and TRBJ2-1, with D uncertain. The CDR3 extends over 13 amino acids. Germline values: CDR1 LNHDA, CDR2 SQIVND (reference sequence). Trimming took off 3 bases at V and 4 bases at J, with 7 bases between the two ends. Written as DNA, the CDR3 is TGTGCCAGTAGTATCTTGCTATACAATGAGCAGTTCTTC. Translating it yields CASSILLYNEQFF.

The rearrangement uses TRBV6-5 and TRBJ2-7; 7 bases align to TRBD1. Germline V gene lookup returns CDR1 MNHEY and CDR2 SVGAGI. With V trimmed by 5 bases and J by 7 bases, 8 bases remained unmatched. The CDR3 length is 13 residues. CDR3 amino acids: CASSPPGTDEQYF. CDR3 nucleotides: TGTGCCAGCAGTCCCCCGGGGACAGATGAGCAGTACTTC.

The J gene is TRBJ2-2, the V gene TRBV7-2; D gene unclear. Trimming removed 0 bases at V and 8 bases at J, with 13 bases between. Germline V gives CDR1 SGHTA, CDR2 FQGNSA. The CDR3 runs 15 residues. CDR3 in amino acids: CASSLASGPAGELFF. The CDR3 nucleotides read TGTGCCAGCAGCTTAGCTTCCGGGCCGGCGGGGGAGCTGTTTTTT.

This sequence joins TRBV7-3 and TRBJ2-6; no clear D. Germline V lookup: CDR1 SGHTA, CDR2 FQGTGA. The V end was cut by 3 bases, the J end by 0 bases, with 12 bases between. This CDR3 has 17 residues. CDR3 protein: CASSFRAPSSGANVLTF. The CDR3 DNA is TGTGCCAGCAGCTTTCGGGCACCGAGCTCTGGGGCCAACGTCCTGACTTTC.

This clone has a handful of counts. The gene calls are TRBV19 and TRBJ1-5, with 10 bases lining up with TRBD1. V gave up 6 bases and J gave up 7 bases; unmatched junction bases: 18. Germline V gene sequence: CDR1 LNHDA, CDR2 SQIVND (reference sequence). The CDR3 extends over 18 amino acids. In DNA, the CDR3 is TGTGCCAGTAGGTTAACGGGACAGGGGACGAACAAACGGCAGCCCCAGCATTTT. Its translation: CASRLTGQGTNKRQPQHF. The whole variable domain, filled in from reference TRBV19 and TRBJ1-5, reads DGGITQSPKYLFRKEGQNVTLSCEQNLNHDAMYWYRQDPGQGLRLIYYSQIVNDFQKGDIAEGYSVSREKKESFPLTVTSAQKNPTAFYLCASRLTGQGTNKRQPQHFGDGTRLSIL.

The chain links TRBV27 to TRBJ1-5, with 11 bases lining up with TRBD1. V was clipped by 5 bases and J by 7 bases; unmatched bases: 10. The CDR3 runs to 16 residues. Germline-derived CDR1 and CDR2 are MNHEY and SMNVEV (reference sequence). Written as DNA, the CDR3 is TGTGCCAGCAGTGCCCTCGGACAGGGGGCTCGGCAGCCCCAGCATTTT. This gives the protein CASSALGQGARQPQHF.

As DNA, the CDR3 is TGTGCCTGGAGTGTGGATAGCGGGGGGGCCGCAGATACGCAGTATTTT. Translated: CAWSVDSGGAADTQYF. The rearrangement links TRBV30 to TRBJ2-3; 11 bases line up with TRBD2. Germline V gene lookup returns CDR1 GTSNPN and CDR2 SVGIG (reference sequence). Losses at the gene ends were 0 bases for V and 4 bases for J; bases not matched to a gene: 6. The CDR3 is 16 amino acids.

The chain is built from TRBV7-9 and TRBJ1-3; D might be TRBD1 (5 bases). V lost 3 bases, J lost 2 bases, and 20 bases lay in between. Germline V gives CDR1 SEHNR, CDR2 FQNEAQ (reference sequence). This CDR3 is built from 18 residues. The CDR3 coding sequence is TGTGCCAGCAGCTTTCGGCGCGGGGCGGAAGGGGCTGGAAACACCATATATTTT. It specifies CASSFRRGAEGAGNTIYF.

The chain couples TRBV24-1 to TRBJ2-3; 12 positions agree with TRBD2. The trim removed 4 bases at V and 4 bases at J, leaving 5 bases unmatched. CDR1 and CDR2 (germline): KGHDR, SFDVKD. This CDR3 spans 16 amino acids. CDR3: CATSEASGGASDTQYF. Written as DNA, the CDR3 is TGTGCCACCAGTGAAGCTAGCGGGGGGGCCTCAGATACGCAGTATTTT.

The rearrangement uses TRBV15 and TRBJ1-5; 7 bases match TRBD1. There are 14 residues in the CDR3. Germline lookup yields CDR1 LNHNV and CDR2 YYDKDF (reference sequence). Trimming at V came to 3 bases and at J to 4 bases, leaving 3 bases not matched to a gene. CDR3 sequence reads: CATSREGANQPQHF. The CDR3 DNA reads TGTGCCACCAGCAGGGAGGGGGCGAATCAGCCCCAGCATTTT.

This clone has a single count. The chain uses TRBV19 and TRBJ2-5; D is possibly TRBD2 (5 bases). Germline V CDR1 and CDR2: LNHDA, SQIVND (reference sequence). V gave up 10 bases and J gave up 4 bases, with 16 bases separating them. This CDR3 spans 13 amino acids. In DNA form, the CDR3 reads TGTGCCACCTCCCAGAGAGGGCGAGAGACCCAGTACTTC. Encoded protein: CATSQRGRETQYF.

This chain uses TRBV7-9 with TRBJ2-7; 9 bases match TRBD1. Trimming cost V 4 bases and J 3 bases; bases outside gene matches: 1. CDR1 and CDR2 from the germline V gene are SEHNR and FQNEAQ (reference sequence). The CDR3 length is 13 residues. The CDR3 spells CASSSTGGYEQYF. CDR3 sequence (DNA): TGTGCCAGCAGCTCGACAGGGGGCTACGAGCAGTACTTC.

The chain combines TRBV30 with TRBJ2-7, with D possibly TRBD1 on 6 matching bases. Per the germline V gene, CDR1 is GTSNPN and CDR2 is SVGIG (reference sequence). CDR3 size: 12 residues. The V and J ends lost 5 bases and 5 bases respectively, with 13 bases between them. CDR3 sequence reads: CAWSGQFDEQYF. For the CDR3, the DNA is TGTGCCTGGTCCGGACAGTTCGACGAGCAGTACTTC.

The V and J genes are TRBV6-5 and TRBJ2-2; D uncertain. Germline V gene sequence: CDR1 MNHEY, CDR2 SVGAGI. The V end was cut by 5 bases, the J end by 1 base, with 11 bases between. The CDR3 runs 15 residues. DNA for the CDR3: TGTGCCAGCAGTCCGGACCCCAGGAACACCGGGGAGCTGTTTTTT. It specifies CASSPDPRNTGELFF.

This chain uses TRBV4-1 with TRBJ2-7, with D possibly being TRBD1 or TRBD2 (6 bases each). Germline CDR1 MGHRA, CDR2 YSYEKL. The CDR3 totals 15 residues. Trimming pared 3 bases from V and 2 bases from J, leaving 14 bases between. DNA of the CDR3: TGCGCCAGCAGCCACAAGGCGGAGGGGGCCTACGAGCAGTACTTC. This codes for CASSHKAEGAYEQYF.

This chain connects TRBV30 to TRBJ1-3; D ambiguous. Looked up from germline, CDR1 is GTSNPN and CDR2 is SVGIG (reference sequence). This CDR3 has 14 amino acids. The V and J ends lost 7 bases and 0 bases respectively, with 13 bases between them. DNA for the CDR3: TGTGCCTCGGGTTGGGCCTACTCTGGAAACACCATATATTTT. This codes for CASGWAYSGNTIYF.

The chain combines TRBV7-3 with TRBJ1-2; D not certain. CDR1 and CDR2 from the germline V gene are SGHTA and FQGTGA. The V end lost 3 bases, the J end lost 8 bases, and 22 bases lay between the germline ends. This CDR3 is built from 16 residues. The DNA for the CDR3 is TGTGCCAGCAGCTTGGTAGCAGGCCGACCACCCAGCGGCTACACCTTC. It translates to CASSLVAGRPPSGYTF.